This T cell receptor beta chain is drawn from a study of cytomegalovirus exposure and HLA in healthy donors. Study at large: Among the approximately 400 genotyped donors, more than 70% were placed in the Caucasian-associated ancestry cluster.

The CDR3 is 14 amino acids. Trimming pared 4 bases from V and 4 bases from J, leaving 13 bases between. CDR1 is MNHEY and CDR2 is SMNVEV in the germline V gene (reference sequence). Primers: 60 Vbeta forward and 13 Jbeta reverse. The data were produced by immunoSEQ multiplex PCR, yet TCRdb's version contains in-frame clones alone and is incomplete. The table includes about 160,000 clones, 80% detected once. What was sequenced was PBMCs. The V and J genes are TRBV27 and TRBJ1-2; D is unresolved. The source of this sequence is a man between 25 and 39 years old in good health and CMV-seronegative. CDR3: CASSSLGGPYGYTF. CDR3 DNA sequence: TGTGCCAGCAGTTCTCTAGGCGGCCCCTATGGCTACACCTTC.